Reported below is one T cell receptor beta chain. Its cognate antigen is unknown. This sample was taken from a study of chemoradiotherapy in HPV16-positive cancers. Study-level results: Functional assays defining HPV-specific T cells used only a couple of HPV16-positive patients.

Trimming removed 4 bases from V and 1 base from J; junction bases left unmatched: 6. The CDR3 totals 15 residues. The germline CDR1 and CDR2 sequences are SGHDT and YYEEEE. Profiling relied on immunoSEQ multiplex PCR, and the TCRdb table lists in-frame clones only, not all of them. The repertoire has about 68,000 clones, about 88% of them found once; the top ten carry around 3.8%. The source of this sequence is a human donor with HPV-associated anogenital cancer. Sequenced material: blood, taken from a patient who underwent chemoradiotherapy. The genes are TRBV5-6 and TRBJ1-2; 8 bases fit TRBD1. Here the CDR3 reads CASSIGQGLNYGYTF. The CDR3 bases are TGTGCCAGCAGCATAGGACAGGGTCTTAACTATGGCTACACCTTC.